Listed here is a single TCR beta chain. The antigen is unknown. The germline V and J ends were trimmed by 5 bases and 9 bases, with 14 bases remaining between them. From germline, CDR1 is PRHDT and CDR2 FYEKMQ (reference sequence). This CDR3 comprises 14 residues. This sample was taken from a study of T cell responses to AZD1222 COVID-19 vaccine. Study results and caveats: At study baseline, merely five or six AZD1222 recipients were seropositive. Dominant CD4 TCR responses targeted spike regions 160-218 and 743-854.

The assay was immunoSEQ multiplex PCR, and TCRdb's table has in-frame clones only and misses some. Of more than 85,000 clones detected, about 87% appear once; the ten largest clones hold roughly 15%. The receptor's source is an adult who received the AZD1222 COVID-19 vaccine. The genes are TRBV13 and TRBJ1-6, with D unresolved. The material was peripheral blood, obtained 28 days after the second AZD1222 dose. This CDR3 is CASSVAGGSSPLHF. The CDR3 DNA follows: TGTGCCAGCAGCGTAGCGGGAGGTAGTTCACCCCTCCACTTT.